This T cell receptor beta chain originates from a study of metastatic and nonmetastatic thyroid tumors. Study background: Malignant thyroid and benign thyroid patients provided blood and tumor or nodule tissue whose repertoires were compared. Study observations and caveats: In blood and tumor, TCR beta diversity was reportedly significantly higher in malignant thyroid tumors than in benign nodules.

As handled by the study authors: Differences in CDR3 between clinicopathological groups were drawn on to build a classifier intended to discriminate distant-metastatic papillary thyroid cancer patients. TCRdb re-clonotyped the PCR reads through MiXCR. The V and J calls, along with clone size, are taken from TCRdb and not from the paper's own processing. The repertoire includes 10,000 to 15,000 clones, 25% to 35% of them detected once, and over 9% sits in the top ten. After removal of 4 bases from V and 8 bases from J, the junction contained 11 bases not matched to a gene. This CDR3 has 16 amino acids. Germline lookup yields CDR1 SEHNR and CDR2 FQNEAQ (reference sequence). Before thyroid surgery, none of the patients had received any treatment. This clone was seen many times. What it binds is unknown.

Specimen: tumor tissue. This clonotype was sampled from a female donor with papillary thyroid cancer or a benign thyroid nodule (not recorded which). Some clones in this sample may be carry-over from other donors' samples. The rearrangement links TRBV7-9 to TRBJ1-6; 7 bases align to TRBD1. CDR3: CASSWGRGGTDSPLHF. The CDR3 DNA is TGTGCCAGCAGCTGGGGACGAGGGGGCACGGATTCACCCCTCCACTTT.